This T cell receptor beta chain was captured by sequencing in a study of OX40 agonist ivuxolimab in advanced cancers. Samples were taken at baseline and on day 1 of cycles 4 and 7. The germline gives CDR1 MNHEY, CDR2 SMNVEV (reference sequence). The CDR3 spans 16 residues. V was clipped by 4 bases and J by 0 bases, with 13 bases between them. Data came from immunoSEQ multiplex PCR; TCRdb stores just in-frame clones and leaves some out. The profile shows roughly 56,000 clones, roughly 80% of them singletons. The chain joins TRBV27 to TRBJ1-5, with D maybe TRBD1 (5 bases). The sequenced sample was CD4+ or CD8+ T cells sorted from blood, obtained in a trial of the OX40 agonist ivuxolimab. This TCR was recovered from an adult with an advanced solid tumor such as melanoma, head and neck, liver or kidney cancer. Here the CDR3 DNA reads TGTGCCAGCAGTTCACTACGGGACGTTAGCAATCAGCCCCAGCATTTT. Amino acids: CASSSLRDVSNQPQHF.